This T cell receptor beta chain derives from a study of cytomegalovirus exposure and HLA in healthy donors. Losses at the gene ends were 5 bases for V and 7 bases for J; bases not matched to a gene: 19. Germline CDR1 and CDR2: SEHNR and FQNEAQ (reference sequence). CDR3 length: 17 amino acids. PCR used 60 Vbeta primers and 13 Jbeta primers. Data came from immunoSEQ multiplex PCR; TCRdb stores just in-frame clones and leaves some out. The table records approximately 160,000 clones, about three quarters of them present only once. The chain has TRBV7-9 and TRBJ2-7, with TRBD1 identical over 8 bases. This clonotype originated in a man younger than 30 in good health and CMV-seropositive. The sample was PBMCs. CDR3 sequence: CASSRSFLGQESLEQYV. The CDR3 DNA is TGTGCCAGCAGCCGAAGTTTTCTGGGACAGGAGTCCTTGGAGCAGTACGTC.